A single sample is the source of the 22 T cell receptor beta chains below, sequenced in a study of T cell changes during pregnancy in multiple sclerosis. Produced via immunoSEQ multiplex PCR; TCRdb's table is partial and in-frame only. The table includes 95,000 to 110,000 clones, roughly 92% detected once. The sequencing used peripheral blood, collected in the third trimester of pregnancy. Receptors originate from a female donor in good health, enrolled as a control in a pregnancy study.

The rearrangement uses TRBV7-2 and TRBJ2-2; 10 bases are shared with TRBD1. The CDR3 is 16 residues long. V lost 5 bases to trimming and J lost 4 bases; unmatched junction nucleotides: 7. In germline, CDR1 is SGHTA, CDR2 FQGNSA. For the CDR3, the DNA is TGTGCCAGCAGCCCCGGGACAGGGGTTAGCACCGGGGAGCTGTTTTTT. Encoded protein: CASSPGTGVSTGELFF.

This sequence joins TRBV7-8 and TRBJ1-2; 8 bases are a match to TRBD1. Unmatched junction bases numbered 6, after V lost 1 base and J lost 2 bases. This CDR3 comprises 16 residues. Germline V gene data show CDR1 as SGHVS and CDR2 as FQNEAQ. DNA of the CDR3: TGTGCCAGCAGCTTAGAGGGCACAGGGGGAAACTATGGCTACACCTTC. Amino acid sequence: CASSLEGTGGNYGYTF.

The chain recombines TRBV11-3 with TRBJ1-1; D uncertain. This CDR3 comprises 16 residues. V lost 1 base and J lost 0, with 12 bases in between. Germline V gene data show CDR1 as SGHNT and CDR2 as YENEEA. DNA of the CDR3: TGTGCCAGCAGCTTAGTACGCGGGCCGATGAACACTGAAGCTTTCTTT. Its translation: CASSLVRGPMNTEAFF.

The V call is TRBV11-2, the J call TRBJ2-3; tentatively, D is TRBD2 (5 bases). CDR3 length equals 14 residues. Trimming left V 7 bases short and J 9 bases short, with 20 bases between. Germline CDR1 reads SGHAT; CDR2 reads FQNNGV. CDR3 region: CASTYQTEGVTQYF. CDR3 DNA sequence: TGTGCCAGCACCTATCAAACCGAGGGAGTGACGCAGTATTTT.

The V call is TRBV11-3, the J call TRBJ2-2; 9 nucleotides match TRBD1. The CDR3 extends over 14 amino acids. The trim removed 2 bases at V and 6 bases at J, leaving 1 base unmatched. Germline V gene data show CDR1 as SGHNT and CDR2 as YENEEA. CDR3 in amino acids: CASSLNRGPGELFF. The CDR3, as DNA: TGTGCCAGCAGCTTAAACAGGGGGCCCGGGGAGCTGTTTTTT.

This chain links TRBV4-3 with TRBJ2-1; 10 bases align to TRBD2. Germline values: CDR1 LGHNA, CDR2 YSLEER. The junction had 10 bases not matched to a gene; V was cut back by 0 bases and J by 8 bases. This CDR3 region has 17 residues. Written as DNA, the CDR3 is TGCGCCAGCAGCCAAGATCCGAGCGGGGGGGCCGGTGATGAGCAGTTCTTC. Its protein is CASSQDPSGGAGDEQFF.

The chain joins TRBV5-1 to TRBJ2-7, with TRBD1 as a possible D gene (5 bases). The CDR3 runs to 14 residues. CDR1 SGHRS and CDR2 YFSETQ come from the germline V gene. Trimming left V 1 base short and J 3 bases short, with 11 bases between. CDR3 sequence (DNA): TGCGCCAGCAGCTTGTATAGGACACACTACGAGCAGTACTTC. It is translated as CASSLYRTHYEQYF. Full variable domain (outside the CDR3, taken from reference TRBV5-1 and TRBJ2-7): KAGVTQTPRYLIKTRGQQVTLSCSPISGHRSVSWYQQTPGQGLQFLFEYFSETQRNKGNFPGRFSGRQFSNSRSEMNVSTLELGDSALYLCASSLYRTHYEQYFGPGTRLTVT.

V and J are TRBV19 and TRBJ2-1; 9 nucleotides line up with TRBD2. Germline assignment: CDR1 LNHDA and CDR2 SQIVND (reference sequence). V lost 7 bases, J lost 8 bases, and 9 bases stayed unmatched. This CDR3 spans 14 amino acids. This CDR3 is CASMGTSPPDEQFF. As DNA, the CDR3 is TGTGCCAGTATGGGGACTAGCCCTCCGGATGAGCAGTTCTTC.

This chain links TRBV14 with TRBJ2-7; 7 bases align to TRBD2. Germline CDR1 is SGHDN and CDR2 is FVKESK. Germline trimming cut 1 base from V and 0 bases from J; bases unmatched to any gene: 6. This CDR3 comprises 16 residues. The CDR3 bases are TGTGCCAGCAGCCAAGCCGGACTAGATCACTCCTACGAGCAGTACTTC. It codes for CASSQAGLDHSYEQYF. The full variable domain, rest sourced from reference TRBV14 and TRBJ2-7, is EAGVTQFPSHSVIEKGQTVTLRCDPISGHDNLYWYRRVMGKEIKFLLHFVKESKQDESGMPNNRFLAERTGGTYSTLKVQPAELEDSGVYFCASSQAGLDHSYEQYFGPGTRLTVT.

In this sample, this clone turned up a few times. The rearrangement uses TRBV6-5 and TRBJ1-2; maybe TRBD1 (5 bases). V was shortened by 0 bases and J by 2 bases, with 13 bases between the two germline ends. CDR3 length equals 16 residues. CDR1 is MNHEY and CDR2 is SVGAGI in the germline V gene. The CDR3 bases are TGTGCCAGCAGTTACTCCGCTAGGGGATGGAACTATGGCTACACCTTC. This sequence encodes CASSYSARGWNYGYTF.

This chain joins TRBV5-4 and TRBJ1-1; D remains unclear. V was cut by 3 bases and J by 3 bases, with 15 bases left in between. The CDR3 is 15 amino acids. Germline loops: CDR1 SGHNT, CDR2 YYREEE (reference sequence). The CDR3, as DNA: TGTGCCAGCAGCTCCGGTGGGAGATCGGACACTGAAGCTTTCTTT. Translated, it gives CASSSGGRSDTEAFF.

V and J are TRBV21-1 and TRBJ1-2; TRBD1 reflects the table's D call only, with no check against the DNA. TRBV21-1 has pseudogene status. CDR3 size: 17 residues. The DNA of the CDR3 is TGTGCCAGCAGCTTCCGGGACAGGAGTTTTATTAACTATGGCTACACCTTC. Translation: CASSFRDRSFINYGYTF.

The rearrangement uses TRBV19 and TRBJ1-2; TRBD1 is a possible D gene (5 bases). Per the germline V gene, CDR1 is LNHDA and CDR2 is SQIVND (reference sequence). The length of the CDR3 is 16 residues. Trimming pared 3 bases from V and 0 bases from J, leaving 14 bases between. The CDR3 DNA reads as TGTGCCAGTAGTATTTACGGTACAGGAGCTAACTATGGCTACACCTTC. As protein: CASSIYGTGANYGYTF.

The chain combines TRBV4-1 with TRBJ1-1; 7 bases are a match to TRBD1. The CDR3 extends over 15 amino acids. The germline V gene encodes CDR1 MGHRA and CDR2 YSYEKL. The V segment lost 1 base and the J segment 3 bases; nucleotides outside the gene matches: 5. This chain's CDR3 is CASSQATGSDTEAFF. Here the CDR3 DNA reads TGCGCCAGCAGCCAAGCGACAGGGTCGGACACTGAAGCTTTCTTT.

The CDR3 nucleotides are TGTGGGGCTCGAAGCGGGAGGACAGGCTATGGCTACACCTTC. Protein: CGARSGRTGYGYTF. The chain combines TRBV2 with TRBJ1-2, with 7 bases lining up with TRBD1. This CDR3 is built from 14 residues. Germline V gene data show CDR1 as SNHLY and CDR2 as FYNNEI.

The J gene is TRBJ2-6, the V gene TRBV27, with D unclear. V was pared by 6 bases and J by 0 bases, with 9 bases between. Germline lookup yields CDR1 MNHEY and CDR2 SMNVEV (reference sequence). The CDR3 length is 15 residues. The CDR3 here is CASSNGNSGANVLTF. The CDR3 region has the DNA TGTGCCAGCAGCAATGGCAACTCTGGGGCCAACGTCCTGACTTTC.

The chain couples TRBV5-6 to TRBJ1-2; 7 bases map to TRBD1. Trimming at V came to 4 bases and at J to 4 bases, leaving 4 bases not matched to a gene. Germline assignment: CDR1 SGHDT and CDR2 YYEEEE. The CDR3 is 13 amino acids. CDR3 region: CASSRQGSYGYTF. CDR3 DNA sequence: TGTGCCAGCAGCCGACAGGGTTCCTATGGCTACACCTTC.

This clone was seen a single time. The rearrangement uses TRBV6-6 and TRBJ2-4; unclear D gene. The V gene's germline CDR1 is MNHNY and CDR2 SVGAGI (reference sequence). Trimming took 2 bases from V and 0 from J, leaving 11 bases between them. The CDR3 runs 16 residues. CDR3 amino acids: CASSYTSRRAKNIQYF. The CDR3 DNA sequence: TGTGCCAGCAGTTACACCTCTCGCAGAGCCAAAAACATTCAGTACTTC.

The chain's CDR3 is CALQDRAGYGYTF. The CDR3 nucleotides are TGTGCCTTACAGGACAGGGCTGGGTATGGCTACACCTTC. The V gene is TRBV6-1, the J gene TRBJ1-2; 8 bases agree with TRBD1. There are 13 residues in the CDR3. Per germline, CDR1 MNHNS and CDR2 SASEGT. V gave up 11 bases and J gave up 5 bases; unmatched junction bases: 10.

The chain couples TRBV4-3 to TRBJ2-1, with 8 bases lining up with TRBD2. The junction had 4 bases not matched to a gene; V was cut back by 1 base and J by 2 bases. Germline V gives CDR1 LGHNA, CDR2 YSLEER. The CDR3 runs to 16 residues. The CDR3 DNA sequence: TGCGCCAGCAGCCAAGTTATCGGGGGGGCCTACAATGAGCAGTTCTTC. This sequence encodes CASSQVIGGAYNEQFF.

CDR3 loop: CASSSGSDTQYF. The CDR3 DNA sequence: TGCGCCAGCAGCTCAGGGTCAGATACGCAGTATTTT. The chain combines TRBV5-1 with TRBJ2-3; perhaps TRBD1 as D (5 bases). This CDR3 has 12 amino acids. Germline values: CDR1 SGHRS, CDR2 YFSETQ. The V end lost 3 bases, the J end lost 4 bases, and 6 bases lay between the germline ends.

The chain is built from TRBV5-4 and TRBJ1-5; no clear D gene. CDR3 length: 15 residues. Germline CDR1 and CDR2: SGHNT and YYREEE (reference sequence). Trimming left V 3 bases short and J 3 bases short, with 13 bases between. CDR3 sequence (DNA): TGTGCCAGCAGCTACGAGGGCGGGAACAATCAGCCCCAGCATTTT. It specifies CASSYEGGNNQPQHF.